This T cell receptor beta chain is drawn from a study of T cells in tuberculosis. Overall study: The T cells targeted glucose monomycolate, a mycobacterial lipid, via CD1B.

A note on this clone: Its antigen remains unidentified.

TCRdb's table, derived via immunoSEQ multiplex PCR, lists solely in-frame clones and lacks some. The data show about 20,000 clones, approximately 92% seen once. V lost 0 bases and J 8 bases, leaving 13 bases between the germline ends. Germline CDR1 MNHEY, CDR2 SVGAGI. The CDR3 is made up of 15 amino acids. Findings and limits, study-wide: The TCR-beta difference was not significant; alpha differences partly reflected length.

This receptor was obtained from a donor aged 5 to 30 with latent tuberculosis or without tuberculosis infection. The specimen sequenced was PBMCs. The chain recombines TRBV6-5 with TRBJ2-2; D unclear. The CDR3 loop reads CASSYSLRLRGELFF. CDR3 sequence (DNA): TGTGCCAGCAGTTACTCATTGAGGCTTCGTGGGGAGCTGTTTTTT.